The present TCR beta chain was sequenced within a study of T cell repertoires in cytomegalovirus infection. Looking at the study overall: CMV epitopes in the study were HLA-C-restricted (recently identified) and HLA-B-restricted (well studied). Whole-study results and caveats: The ex vivo response was dominated by HLA-C-restricted CMV-specific TCR beta clonotypes. Carriers of CMV and the relevant HLA type were discriminated by public TCR beta frequency.

Concerning this clonotype: Its antigen remains unknown.

The junction had 16 bases not matched to a gene; V was cut back by 4 bases and J by 5 bases. CDR1 is LNHDA and CDR2 is SQIVND in the germline V gene (reference sequence). The CDR3 covers 20 residues. TCRdb ran MiXCR on the reads and lists one entry per CDR3 protein. The table includes 640,000 or so distinct CDR3 sequences, 33% detected once. This sequence originates from a human donor in good health (CMV status not recorded). Some clones in this sample may be carry-over from other donors' samples. The sample consisted of cultured PBMCs, taken from culture after CMV antigen stimulation. The chain links TRBV19 to TRBJ2-1, with 14 nucleotides matching TRBD2. DNA of the CDR3: TGTGCCAGTAGTAAAATCGGACTAGCGGGAGGTACCCCATCCAACAATGAGCAGTTCTTC. Translation gives CASSKIGLAGGTPSNNEQFF.